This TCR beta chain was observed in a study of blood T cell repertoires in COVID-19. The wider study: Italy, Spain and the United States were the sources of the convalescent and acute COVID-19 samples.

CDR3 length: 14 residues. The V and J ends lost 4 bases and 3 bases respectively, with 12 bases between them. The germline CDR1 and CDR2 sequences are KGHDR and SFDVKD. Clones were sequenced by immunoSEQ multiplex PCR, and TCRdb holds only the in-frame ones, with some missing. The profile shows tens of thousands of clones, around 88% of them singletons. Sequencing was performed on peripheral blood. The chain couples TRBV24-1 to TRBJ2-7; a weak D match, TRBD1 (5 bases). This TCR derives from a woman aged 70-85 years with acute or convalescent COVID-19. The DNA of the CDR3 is TGTGCCACCAGTGAAGGGGCAGGGCACTACGAGCAGTACTTC. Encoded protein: CATSEGAGHYEQYF.